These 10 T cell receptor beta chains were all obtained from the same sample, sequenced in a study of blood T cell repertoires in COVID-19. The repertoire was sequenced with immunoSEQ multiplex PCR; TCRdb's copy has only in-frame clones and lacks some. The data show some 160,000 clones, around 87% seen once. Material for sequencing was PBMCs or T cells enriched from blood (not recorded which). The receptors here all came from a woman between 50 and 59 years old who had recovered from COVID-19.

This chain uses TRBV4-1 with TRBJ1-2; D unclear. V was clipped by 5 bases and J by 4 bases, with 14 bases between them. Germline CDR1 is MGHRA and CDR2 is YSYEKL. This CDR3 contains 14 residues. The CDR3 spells CASSERAGIYGYTF. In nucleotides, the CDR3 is TGCGCCAGCAGCGAACGGGCGGGCATCTATGGCTACACCTTC.

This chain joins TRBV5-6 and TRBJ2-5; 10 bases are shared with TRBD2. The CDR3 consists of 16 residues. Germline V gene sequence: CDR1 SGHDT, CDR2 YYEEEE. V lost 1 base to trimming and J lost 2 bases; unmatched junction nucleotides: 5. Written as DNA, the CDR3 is TGTGCCAGCAGCTTGTGGAGCGGGGGGGCACAAGAGACCCAGTACTTC. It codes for CASSLWSGGAQETQYF.

This CDR3 reads CAIPPEGYTF. The DNA of the CDR3 is TGCGCCATCCCCCCGGAGGGCTACACCTTC. The chain couples TRBV10-1 to TRBJ1-2, with D hard to call. Germline V gene sequence: CDR1 WNHNN, CDR2 SYGVQD (reference sequence). The CDR3 runs 10 residues. V gave up 10 bases and J gave up 8 bases, with 11 bases separating them.

The CDR3 loop is CASSSDRASNQPQHF. In nucleotides, the CDR3 is TGTGCCAGCAGTTCGGACAGGGCAAGCAATCAGCCCCAGCATTTT. The chain joins TRBV6-5 to TRBJ1-5, with TRBD1 identical over 8 bases. Germline V CDR1 and CDR2: MNHEY, SVGAGI. With 4 bases clipped from V and 1 base from J, the junction kept 3 bases outside the gene matches. This CDR3 spans 15 amino acids.

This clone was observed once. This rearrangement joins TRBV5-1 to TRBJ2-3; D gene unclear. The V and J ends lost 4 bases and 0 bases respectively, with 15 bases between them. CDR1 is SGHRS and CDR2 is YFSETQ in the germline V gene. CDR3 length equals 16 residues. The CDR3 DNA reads TGCGCCAGCAGCCTCCCCCTCGGTACTAGCACAGATACGCAGTATTTT. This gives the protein CASSLPLGTSTDTQYF.

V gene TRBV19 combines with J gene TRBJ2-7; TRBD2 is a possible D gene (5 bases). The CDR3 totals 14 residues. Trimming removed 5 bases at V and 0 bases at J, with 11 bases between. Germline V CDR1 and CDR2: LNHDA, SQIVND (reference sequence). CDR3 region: CASSDGGSSYEQYF. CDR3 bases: TGTGCCAGTAGTGACGGAGGAAGCTCCTACGAGCAGTACTTC.

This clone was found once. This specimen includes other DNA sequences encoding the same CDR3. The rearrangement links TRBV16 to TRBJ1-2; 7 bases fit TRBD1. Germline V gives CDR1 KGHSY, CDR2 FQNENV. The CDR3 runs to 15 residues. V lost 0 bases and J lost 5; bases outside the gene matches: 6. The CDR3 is CASSQSRTGGYGYTF. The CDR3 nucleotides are TGTGCCAGCAGCCAATCAAGGACAGGCGGATATGGCTACACCTTC.

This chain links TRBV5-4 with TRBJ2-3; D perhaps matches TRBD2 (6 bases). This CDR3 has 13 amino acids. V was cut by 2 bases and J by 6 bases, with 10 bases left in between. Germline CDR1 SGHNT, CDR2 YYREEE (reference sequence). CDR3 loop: CASSFSGDDTQYF. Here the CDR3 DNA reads TGTGCCAGCAGCTTTTCGGGGGACGATACGCAGTATTTT.

This CDR3 reads CSASGLSSYNSPLHF. The CDR3 DNA follows: TGCAGTGCTAGTGGGTTGAGCTCCTATAATTCACCCCTCCACTTT. The chain uses TRBV20-1 and TRBJ1-6; D call uncertain. With 3 bases removed from V and 0 bases from J, the gap between germline ends came to 9 bases. The germline V gene encodes CDR1 DFQATT and CDR2 SNEGSKA (reference sequence). This CDR3 is 15 amino acids long.

The CDR3 sequence is CASSLLPAGELFF. CDR3 nucleotide sequence: TGTGCCAGCAGTTTATTACCGGCCGGGGAGCTGTTTTTT. The genes are TRBV27 and TRBJ2-2; D unresolved. The V end was cut by 1 base, the J end by 6 bases, with 6 bases between. Germline CDR1 MNHEY, CDR2 SMNVEV (reference sequence). CDR3 size: 13 residues.